The present TCR beta chain was sequenced within a study of blood T cell repertoires in COVID-19. CDR1 is MNHEY, CDR2 SVGAGI, per germline. Trimming at V came to 11 bases and at J to 6 bases, leaving 9 bases not matched to a gene. The CDR3 sequence is 15 residues long. This table comes from immunoSEQ multiplex PCR, and its TCRdb copy is limited to in-frame clones, with some not included. The sample has roughly 250,000 clones, roughly 86% seen once. This chain links TRBV6-5 with TRBJ2-3; 15 nucleotides match TRBD2. The sequence came from a woman in her thirties or forties with acute COVID-19. Material for sequencing was PBMCs or T cells enriched from blood (not recorded which). The CDR3 loop reads CAGRTSGRVADTQYF. CDR3 bases: TGTGCCGGGAGGACTAGCGGGAGGGTGGCGGATACGCAGTATTTT.